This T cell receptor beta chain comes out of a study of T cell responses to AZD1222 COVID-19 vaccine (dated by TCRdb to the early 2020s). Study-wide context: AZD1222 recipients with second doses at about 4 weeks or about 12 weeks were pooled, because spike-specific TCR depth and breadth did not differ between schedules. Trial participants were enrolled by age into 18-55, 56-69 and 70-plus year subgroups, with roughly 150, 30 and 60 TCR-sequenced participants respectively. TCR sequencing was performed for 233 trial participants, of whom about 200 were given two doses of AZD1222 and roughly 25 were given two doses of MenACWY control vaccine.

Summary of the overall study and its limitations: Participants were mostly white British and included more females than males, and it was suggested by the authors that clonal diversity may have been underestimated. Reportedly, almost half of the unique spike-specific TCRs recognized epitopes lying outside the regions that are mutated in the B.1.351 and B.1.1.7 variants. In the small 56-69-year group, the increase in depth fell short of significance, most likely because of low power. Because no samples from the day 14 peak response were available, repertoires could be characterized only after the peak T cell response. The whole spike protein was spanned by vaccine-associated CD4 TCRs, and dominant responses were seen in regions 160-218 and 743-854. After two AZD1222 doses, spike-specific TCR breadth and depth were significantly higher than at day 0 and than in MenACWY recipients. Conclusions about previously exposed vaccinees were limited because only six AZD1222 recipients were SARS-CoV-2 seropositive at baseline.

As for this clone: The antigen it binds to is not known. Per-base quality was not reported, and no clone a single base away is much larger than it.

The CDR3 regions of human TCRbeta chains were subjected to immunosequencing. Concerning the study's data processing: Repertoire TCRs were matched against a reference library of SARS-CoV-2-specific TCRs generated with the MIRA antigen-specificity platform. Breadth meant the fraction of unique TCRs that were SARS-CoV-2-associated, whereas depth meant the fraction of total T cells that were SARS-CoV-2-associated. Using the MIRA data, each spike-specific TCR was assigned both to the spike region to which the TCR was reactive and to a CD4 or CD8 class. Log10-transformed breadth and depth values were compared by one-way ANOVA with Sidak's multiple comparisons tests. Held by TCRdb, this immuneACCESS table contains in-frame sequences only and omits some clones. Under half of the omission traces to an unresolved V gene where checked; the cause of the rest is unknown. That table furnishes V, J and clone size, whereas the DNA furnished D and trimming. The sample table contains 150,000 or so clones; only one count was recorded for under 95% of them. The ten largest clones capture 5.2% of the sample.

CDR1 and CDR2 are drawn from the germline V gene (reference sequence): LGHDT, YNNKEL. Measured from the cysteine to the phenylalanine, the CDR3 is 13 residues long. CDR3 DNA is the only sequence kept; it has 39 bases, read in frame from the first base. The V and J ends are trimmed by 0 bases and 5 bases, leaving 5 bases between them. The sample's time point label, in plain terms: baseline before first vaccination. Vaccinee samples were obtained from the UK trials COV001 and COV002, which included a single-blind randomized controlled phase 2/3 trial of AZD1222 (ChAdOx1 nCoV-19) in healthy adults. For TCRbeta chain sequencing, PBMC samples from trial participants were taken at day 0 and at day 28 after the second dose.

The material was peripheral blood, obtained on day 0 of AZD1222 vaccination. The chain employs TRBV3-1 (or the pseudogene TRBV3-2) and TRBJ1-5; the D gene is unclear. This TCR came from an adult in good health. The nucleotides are TGTGCCAGCAGCCAAGACGTCCATCAGCCCCAGCATTTT. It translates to CASSQDVHQPQHF.